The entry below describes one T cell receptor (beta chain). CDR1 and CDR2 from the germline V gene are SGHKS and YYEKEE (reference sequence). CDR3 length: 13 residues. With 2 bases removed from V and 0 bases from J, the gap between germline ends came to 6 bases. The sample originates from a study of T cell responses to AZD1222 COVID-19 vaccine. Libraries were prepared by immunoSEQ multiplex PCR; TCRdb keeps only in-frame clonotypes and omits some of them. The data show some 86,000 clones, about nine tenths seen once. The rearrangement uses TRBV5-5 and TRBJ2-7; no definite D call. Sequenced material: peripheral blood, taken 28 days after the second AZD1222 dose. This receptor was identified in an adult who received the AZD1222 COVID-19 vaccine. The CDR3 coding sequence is TGTGCCAGCAGCTTCGTGAGCTCCTACGAGCAGTACTTC. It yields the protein CASSFVSSYEQYF.